The TCR beta chain described here comes from a study of control samples from healthy donors and cancer patients. This CDR3 is built from 15 residues. The V end was cut by 5 bases, the J end by 1 base, with 17 bases between. Germline values: CDR1 GTSNPN, CDR2 SVGIG (reference sequence). TCRdb's table, derived via immunoSEQ multiplex PCR, lists solely in-frame clones and lacks some. The table records roughly 160,000 clones, 96% of them present only once. This sequence joins TRBV30 and TRBJ1-1, with a possible D match to TRBD1 (5 bases). Sequenced input: blood. The clonotype originates from a woman aged 25 to 39 in good health. The CDR3, as DNA: TGTGCCTGGTATGGGGGGATTGAGACGAACACTGAAGCTTTCTTT. Translating it yields CAWYGGIETNTEAFF.